This T cell receptor (beta chain) appears in the sequencing data of a study of T cells after somatic rescue of genetic block. The table came from immunoSEQ multiplex PCR; TCRdb's copy has only in-frame clones and leaves some out. Among 110,000 or so clones listed, around nine tenths were seen once. The ends were cut back, 0 bases at V and 0 bases at J, with 5 bases in the middle. The CDR3 spans 14 residues. The germline V gene encodes CDR1 SEHNR and CDR2 FQNEAQ (reference sequence). This clone appeared a single time. This CDR3 is also generated by other DNA sequences in the sample. The J gene is TRBJ2-5, the V gene TRBV7-9; D gene unclear. This TCR came from a woman aged 18-29 years. Sequencing was done on a sample of peripheral blood mononuclear cells (PBMCs). In nucleotides, the CDR3 is TGTGCCAGCAGCTTAGCGGCGTACCAAGAGACCCAGTACTTC. It specifies CASSLAAYQETQYF.